The 16 T cell receptor beta chains in this list originate from one sample, sequenced in a study of spatial heterogeneity in lung cancer. The time point was: sample taken at primary tumor resection. TCRdb called the 5' RACE reads again in MiXCR, with one record for every CDR3 protein. The data contain roughly 80,000 distinct CDR3 sequences, around 7.3% of them singletons. This specimen was PBMCs, taken at surgery. These receptors originate from a male donor with early-stage non-small cell lung cancer.

The chain carries TRBV12-3 or TRBV12-4 and TRBJ2-5; perhaps TRBD1 as D (6 bases). CDR3 length equals 15 residues. V gave up 5 bases and J gave up 7 bases, with 20 bases separating them. The chain's CDR3 is CASSPGSGQRGTQYF. The CDR3 region has the DNA TGTGCCAGCAGTCCGGGGTCGGGACAAAGGGGGACCCAGTACTTC.

This clonotype was found many times. The chain is built from TRBV19 and TRBJ1-1; no reliable D call. V gave up 3 bases and J gave up 0 bases, with 11 bases separating them. Germline CDR1 reads LNHDA; CDR2 reads SQIVND (reference sequence). This CDR3 has 15 residues. The CDR3 protein is CASSMIRPMNTEAFF. The CDR3 DNA sequence: TGTGCCAGTAGTATGATTAGGCCAATGAACACTGAAGCTTTCTTT.

The chain uses TRBV5-1 and TRBJ1-6, with D uncertain. The CDR3 length is 15 residues. Germline CDR1 is SGHRS and CDR2 is YFSETQ. Trimming took 5 bases from V and 0 from J, leaving 9 bases between them. Here the CDR3 reads CASRFTSSYNSPLHF. CDR3 DNA sequence: TGCGCCAGCAGGTTCACGAGCTCCTATAATTCACCCCTCCACTTT.

This clonotype was found many times. The chain recombines TRBV18 with TRBJ2-1; 7 nucleotides agree with TRBD2. CDR1 is KGHSH, CDR2 LQKENI, per germline. The CDR3 totals 16 residues. The V gene end was trimmed by 0 bases and the J gene end by 2 bases; junction bases not matched to a gene: 4. The CDR3 nucleotides are TGTGCCAGCTCACCACCGCGGCTAGCGGCCTACAATGAGCAGTTCTTC. Amino acid sequence: CASSPPRLAAYNEQFF.

This clonotype was seen many times. The genes are TRBV4-2 and TRBJ1-3, with 12 bases fitting TRBD1. The V and J ends lost 2 bases and 4 bases, in that order; junction bases with no gene match: 6. The CDR3 is made up of 17 amino acids. Germline V lookup: CDR1 LGHNA, CDR2 YNFKEQ. Here the CDR3 DNA reads TGTGCCAGCAGCCAACCGGGACAGGGGGCATTGGGAAACACCATATATTTT. Translating it yields CASSQPGQGALGNTIYF.

The chain uses TRBV24-1 and TRBJ2-5; the D gene is possibly TRBD1 (5 bases). This CDR3 region has 15 residues. Germline CDR1 is KGHDR and CDR2 is SFDVKD. Trimming shortened V by 4 bases and J by 5 bases, and 16 bases separated the two germline ends. This CDR3 reads CATSDPDSFAETQYF. In DNA form, the CDR3 reads TGTGCCACCAGTGACCCTGACAGTTTTGCGGAGACCCAGTACTTC.

In its sample, this clonotype was seen a few times. The V call is TRBV3-1, the J call TRBJ1-3; possibly TRBD1 for D (6 bases). CDR1 and CDR2 from the germline V gene are LGHDT and YNNKEL (reference sequence). The length of the CDR3 is 15 residues. V was cut by 1 base and J by 0 bases, with 7 bases left in between. The CDR3 loop reads CASSQGQASGNTIYF. DNA of the CDR3: TGTGCCAGCAGCCAAGGACAGGCCTCTGGAAACACCATATATTTT.

The chain joins TRBV3-1 to TRBJ2-1; no clear D. The CDR3 extends over 15 amino acids. Trimming cost V 6 bases and J 5 bases, with 17 bases left between them. In germline, CDR1 is LGHDT, CDR2 YNNKEL (reference sequence). CDR3 sequence: CASRLLSSSDNEQFF. The CDR3, as DNA: TGTGCCAGCAGATTACTTTCATCAAGCGACAATGAGCAGTTCTTC.

This clonotype was seen repeatedly, ten times or more. The chain is built from TRBV19 and TRBJ2-2; D is ambiguous. Germline values: CDR1 LNHDA, CDR2 SQIVND (reference sequence). The CDR3 consists of 15 residues. V lost 5 bases, J lost 0 bases, and 10 bases lay in between. CDR3 loop: CASSWQATNTGELFF. The CDR3 coding sequence is TGTGCCAGTAGTTGGCAGGCCACGAACACCGGGGAGCTGTTTTTT.

The V gene is TRBV2, the J gene TRBJ1-1; D possibly corresponds to TRBD1 (5 bases). The CDR3 sequence is 14 residues long. Trimming left V 4 bases short and J 1 base short, with 10 bases between. Germline CDR1 reads SNHLY; CDR2 reads FYNNEI. CDR3 loop: CASSVAGPNTEAFF. The CDR3 bases are TGTGCCAGCAGTGTGGCGGGGCCGAACACTGAAGCTTTCTTT.

This clonotype was counted ten times or more. This sequence joins TRBV7-2 and TRBJ1-4, with D unclear. V was shortened by 1 base and J by 6 bases, with 12 bases between the two germline ends. The germline CDR1 and CDR2 sequences are SGHTA and FQGNSA. The CDR3 sequence is 15 residues long. CDR3 nucleotides: TGTGCCAGCAGCTTAGTGGTAGGGTTCGATGAAAAACTGTTTTTT. This translates into CASSLVVGFDEKLFF.

Many counts were recorded for this clonotype. CDR3 residues: CASSTSLTNYGYTF. The DNA for the CDR3 is TGTGCCAGCAGTACCTCTCTGACTAACTATGGCTACACCTTC. This chain links TRBV27 with TRBJ1-2; no firm D call. With 5 bases removed from V and 0 bases from J, the gap between germline ends came to 10 bases. This CDR3 comprises 14 residues. CDR1 and CDR2 (germline): MNHEY, SMNVEV (reference sequence).

This clonotype was seen many times. The chain combines TRBV4-1 with TRBJ2-1, with 8 nucleotides matching TRBD2. There are 16 residues in the CDR3. V lost 0 bases, J lost 9 bases, and 10 bases stayed unmatched. Germline V gene data show CDR1 as MGHRA and CDR2 as YSYEKL. The CDR3 DNA is TGCGCCAGCAGCCAAGATCGGAGCGGGAGCGTCGGTGAGCAGTTCTTC. Translating gives CASSQDRSGSVGEQFF.

This clonotype was detected many times. The chain joins TRBV6-5 to TRBJ2-3; TRBD2 matches 9 bases. This CDR3 has 16 amino acids. J lost 2 bases, V lost 5 bases, and 8 bases had no gene match. Germline CDR1 reads MNHEY; CDR2 reads SVGAGI. CDR3 coding DNA: TGTGCCAGCAGTACGACTAGCGGAGGTTTCACAGATACGCAGTATTTT. Translation gives CASSTTSGGFTDTQYF.

The chain combines TRBV7-3 with TRBJ2-5; tentatively, D is TRBD2 (6 bases). V was shortened by 2 bases and J by 2 bases, with 12 bases between the two germline ends. Germline V gene data show CDR1 as SGHTA and CDR2 as FQGTGA. This CDR3 spans 15 amino acids. The CDR3 is CASSLGASDQETQYF. CDR3 bases: TGTGCCAGCAGCTTAGGGGCTAGCGATCAAGAGACCCAGTACTTC.

There are many counts of this clonotype. The chain joins TRBV20-1 to TRBJ2-1, with a possible D match to TRBD2 (6 bases). This CDR3 region has 14 residues. V dropped 4 bases and J dropped 3 bases, with 13 bases sitting between them. The V gene's germline CDR1 is DFQATT and CDR2 SNEGSKA (reference sequence). The CDR3 region is CSATTGAFYNEQFF. Here the CDR3 DNA reads TGCAGTGCTACCACGGGAGCGTTCTACAATGAGCAGTTCTTC.